The clone carrying this TCR beta chain was seen only once. Its matching antigen is unknown. The V gene's germline CDR1 is SGDLS and CDR2 YYNGEE. The CDR3 is 16 amino acids. Trimming cost V 4 bases and J 4 bases, with 21 bases left between them. This sample is part of a study of cytotoxic CD8 clonotypes in ibrutinib-treated CLL. Measured with immunoSEQ multiplex PCR; TCRdb has only the in-frame clones, and not every one. The sample contains 150,000 to 200,000 clones, approximately 90% of which appear only once. General study results and limits: Sustained-remission and progressing patients were not sampled at matched times.

Sequenced here: PBMCs, sampled at disease progression, from a patient treated with ibrutinib. The rearrangement uses TRBV9 and TRBJ2-7; tentative D call: TRBD2 (6 bases). The receptor was isolated from a human donor with chronic lymphocytic leukemia. The CDR3: CASSPSGGTLIYEQYF. The CDR3 region has the DNA TGTGCCAGCAGCCCTAGTGGGGGGACCCTAATATACGAGCAGTACTTC.